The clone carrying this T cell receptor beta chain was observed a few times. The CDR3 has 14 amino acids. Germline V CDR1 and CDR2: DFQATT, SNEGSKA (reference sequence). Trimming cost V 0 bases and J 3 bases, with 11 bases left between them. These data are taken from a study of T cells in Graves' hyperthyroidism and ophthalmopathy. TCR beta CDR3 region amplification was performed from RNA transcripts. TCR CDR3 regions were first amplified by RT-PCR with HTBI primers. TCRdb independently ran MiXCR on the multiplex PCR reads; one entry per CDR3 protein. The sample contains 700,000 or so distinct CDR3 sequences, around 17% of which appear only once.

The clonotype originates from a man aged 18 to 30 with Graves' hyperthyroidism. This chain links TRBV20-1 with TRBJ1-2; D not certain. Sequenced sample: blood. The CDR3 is CSARDLGAHYGYTF. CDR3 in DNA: TGCAGTGCTAGAGATCTAGGAGCTCACTATGGCTACACCTTC.